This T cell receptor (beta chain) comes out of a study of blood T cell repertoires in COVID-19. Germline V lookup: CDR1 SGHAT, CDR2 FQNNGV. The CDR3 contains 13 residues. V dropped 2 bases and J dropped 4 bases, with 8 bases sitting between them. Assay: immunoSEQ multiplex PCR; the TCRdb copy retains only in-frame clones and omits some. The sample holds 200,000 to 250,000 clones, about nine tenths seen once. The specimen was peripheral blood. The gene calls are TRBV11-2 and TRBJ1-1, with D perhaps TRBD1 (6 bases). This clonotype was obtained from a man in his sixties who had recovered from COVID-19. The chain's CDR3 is CASSLPGVTEAFF. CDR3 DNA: TGTGCCAGCAGCTTACCAGGGGTCACTGAAGCTTTCTTT.